A single TCR beta chain is shown here with its context. The data originate from a study of OX40 agonist ivuxolimab in advanced cancers. Germline-derived CDR1 and CDR2 are SGHRS and YFSETQ. The CDR3 length is 14 residues. With 1 base removed from V and 2 bases from J, the gap between germline ends came to 9 bases. A history of autoimmune disease or systemic immunosuppression excluded patients. Profiling relied on immunoSEQ multiplex PCR, and the TCRdb table lists in-frame clones only, not all of them. The sample includes tens of thousands of clones, around 86% of them seen just once. The sequence was obtained from an adult with an advanced solid tumor such as melanoma, head and neck, liver or kidney cancer. The chain carries TRBV5-1 and TRBJ1-1; D remains unclear. Sequenced material: CD4+ or CD8+ T cells sorted from blood, taken in a trial of the OX40 agonist ivuxolimab. The chain's CDR3 is CASSLYGENTEAFF. CDR3 DNA: TGCGCCAGCAGCTTGTACGGGGAAAACACTGAAGCTTTCTTT.